This T cell receptor beta chain derives from a study of T cells expressing NK-cell markers. Whole-study context: The TCR beta repertoires originated in sorted CD3+CD56+NKG2C+, CD3+CD56+NKG2C- and CD3+CD56-NKG2C+ T cells.

TCRdb re-analyzed the 5' RACE reads; it lists each CDR3 protein once, without DNA. Its table lists some 440,000 distinct CDR3 sequences. Sequenced sample: blood T cells: a sorted CD56 or NKG2C T cell subset, CD4+ or CD8+ T cells, or bulk PBMC T cells (not recorded which). This receptor was obtained from a woman in her forties or fifties in good health.

The chain's CDR3 is CASSLTGGLNQKTQYF. This chain links TRBV7-9 with TRBJ2-5; TCRdb's D call, TRBD1, is unchecked because there is no DNA. Per the germline V gene, CDR1 is SEHNR and CDR2 is FQNEAQ (reference sequence). The length of the CDR3 is 16 residues.